Sequencing of this T cell receptor beta chain was carried out in a study of blood T cell repertoires in COVID-19. Study overall: Specimens from acute and convalescent COVID-19 originated in the United States, Italy and Spain. In each case, the material was cDNA or gDNA derived from T cells, B-cell-depleted T cells, or PBMCs.

Authors' methods: Reference gene primers were amplified, and this amplification served to estimate nucleated cell counts. Repertoires were generated with immunoSEQ multiplex PCR, while TCRdb's copy carries only in-frame clones and drops some. The V and J calls and clone size were taken over from that table, and D and trimming were inferred from the DNA. The data show 150,000 to 200,000 clones, roughly 80% seen once. After removal of 5 bases from V and 5 bases from J, the junction contained 12 bases not matched to a gene. The CDR3 spans 17 residues. The V gene's germline CDR1 is SGHTA and CDR2 FQGNSA. Enrollment of patients from Seattle took place during active infection, with longitudinal follow-up.

The chain is built from TRBV7-2 and TRBJ2-5; 12 bases match TRBD2. This sequence was found in a woman aged 70-85 years with COVID-19, enrolled during active disease. The sequencing input was peripheral blood. The CDR3 DNA reads TGTGCCAGCAGCAAGACTAGCGGGGGACCCGGGGTTGAGACCCAGTACTTC. It encodes CASSKTSGGPGVETQYF.